This T cell receptor beta chain derives from a study of CD8+ T cells in alopecia areata. Trimming took off 7 bases at V and 2 bases at J, with 5 bases between the two ends. The germline V gene encodes CDR1 MNHNY and CDR2 SVGAGI (reference sequence). The CDR3 loop spans 11 amino acids. It was cDNA, reverse transcribed from extracted RNA, that served as the sequencing template. Assay: immunoSEQ multiplex PCR; the TCRdb copy retains only in-frame clones and omits some. The sample includes 150,000 to 200,000 clones, 55% seen only once; the top ten take over 4%. The chain combines TRBV6-6 with TRBJ1-2, with unresolved D. The specimen was CD4+ T cells sorted from blood. The clonotype comes from a human donor in good health. CDR3 coding DNA: TGTGCCAGCACTGGGAACTATGGCTACACCTTC. Amino acids: CASTGNYGYTF.